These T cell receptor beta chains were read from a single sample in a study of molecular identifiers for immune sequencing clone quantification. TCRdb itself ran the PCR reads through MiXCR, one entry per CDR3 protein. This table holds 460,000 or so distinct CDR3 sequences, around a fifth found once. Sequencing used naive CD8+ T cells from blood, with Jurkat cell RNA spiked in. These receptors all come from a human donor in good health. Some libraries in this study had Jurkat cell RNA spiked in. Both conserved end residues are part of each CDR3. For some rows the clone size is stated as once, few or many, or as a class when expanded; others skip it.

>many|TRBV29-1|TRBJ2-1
CSVEDRLAGGLDRNEQFF
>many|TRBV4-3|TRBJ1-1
CASSQDSRANAEAFF
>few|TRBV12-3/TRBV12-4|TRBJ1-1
CASMEGLTEAFF
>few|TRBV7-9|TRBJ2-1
CASSLGGSGYEQFF
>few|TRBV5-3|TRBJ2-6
CASSWMPGFSGANVLTF
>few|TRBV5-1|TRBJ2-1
CASSLWSGGMYNEQFF
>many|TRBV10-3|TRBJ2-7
CAISESGGQTAYEQYF
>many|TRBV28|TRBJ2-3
CASHPSMGPSNTDTQYF
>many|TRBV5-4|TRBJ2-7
CASSAYRGSSYEQYF
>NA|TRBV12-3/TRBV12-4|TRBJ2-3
CASSSDRITDTQYF
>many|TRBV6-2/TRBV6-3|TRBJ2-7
CASSYGTSGSRMHF
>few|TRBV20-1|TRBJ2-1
CSARGGRTNNEQFF
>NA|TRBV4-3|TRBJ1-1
CASSQDGVRGNTEAFF
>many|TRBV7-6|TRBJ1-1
CASSSLGVHTEAFF
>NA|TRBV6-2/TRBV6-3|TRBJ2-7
CASGHLAGESEQYF
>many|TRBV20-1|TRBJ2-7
CSARQDSYEQYF
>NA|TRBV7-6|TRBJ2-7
CASSLVEGGYGQYF
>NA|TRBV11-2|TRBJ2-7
CASSFEGGGYEQYF
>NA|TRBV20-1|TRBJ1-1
CSASRGGRGENIEAFF
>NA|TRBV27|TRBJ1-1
CASSRTRGLLTEAFF
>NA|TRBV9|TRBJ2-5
CASSVAGGWQETQYF
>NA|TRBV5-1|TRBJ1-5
CATGGSYSDQPQHF
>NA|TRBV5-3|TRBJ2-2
CASSPIEAPNTGELFF
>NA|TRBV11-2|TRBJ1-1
CASSLNLGHTEAFF
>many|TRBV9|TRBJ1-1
CASSPDGPNTEAFF
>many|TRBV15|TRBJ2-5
CATSRERTAYQETQYF
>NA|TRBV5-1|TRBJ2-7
CASTIFTGYEQYF
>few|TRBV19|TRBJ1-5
CASSEDRASNQPQHF
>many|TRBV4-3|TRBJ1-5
CASSQEGGGQPQHF
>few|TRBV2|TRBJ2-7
CASSEFPGVYEQYF
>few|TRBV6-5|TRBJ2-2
CASNPRGEFGELFF
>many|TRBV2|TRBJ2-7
CASSVLRTPLEQYF
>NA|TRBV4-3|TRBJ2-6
CASSQESSGSYGANVLTF
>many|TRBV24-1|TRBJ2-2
CATSARGELFF
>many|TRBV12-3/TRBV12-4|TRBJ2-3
CASSLVLAGEADTQYF
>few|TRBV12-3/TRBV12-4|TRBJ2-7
CASSTTGTEQYF
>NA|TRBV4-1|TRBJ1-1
CASSPGDLAEAFF
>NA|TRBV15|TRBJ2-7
CATSNRGATYGQYF
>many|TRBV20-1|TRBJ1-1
CSARVKGPGPIEAFF
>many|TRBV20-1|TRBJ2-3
CSAPYLDPVDTQYF
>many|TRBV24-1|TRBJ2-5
CATSYWGDQETQYF
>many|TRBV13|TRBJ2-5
CASSSPSQGTQEAQYF
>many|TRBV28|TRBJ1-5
CASSLWDSHGSNQPQHF
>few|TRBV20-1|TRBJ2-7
CSANWFYEQYF
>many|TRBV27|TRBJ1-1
CASSPTGFTEAFF
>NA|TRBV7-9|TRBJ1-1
CASSRTGVTEAFF
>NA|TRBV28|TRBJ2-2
CASSSKGELFF
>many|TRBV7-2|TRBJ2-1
CASRPWDFNEQFF
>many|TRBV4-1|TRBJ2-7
CASSNRDGPYEQYF
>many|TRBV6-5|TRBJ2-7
CASSTSVTRSYEQYF
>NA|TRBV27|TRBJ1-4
CASSPQLAGTGEKLFF
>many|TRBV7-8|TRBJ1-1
CASSLVNRESEAFF
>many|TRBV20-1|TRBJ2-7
CSARVSGRAYEQYF
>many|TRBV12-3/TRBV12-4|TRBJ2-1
CASSLSASSYNEQFF
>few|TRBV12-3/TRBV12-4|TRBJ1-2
CASSSPGNGYTF